The T cell receptor (beta chain) under discussion was sequenced for a study of blood T cell repertoires in COVID-19 (dated by TCRdb to 2020 to 2021). Regarding the study in general: The collaborator samples originated in the United States, Italy and Spain and spanned the acute and convalescent phases of COVID-19. The material from the prospective study consisted of cDNA or gDNA derived from T cells, B-cell-depleted T cells, or PBMCs. Deeply sampled blood TCRbeta repertoires from subjects exposed to, actively infected with, or recovered from COVID-19 were included in the dataset. The repertoires were made available in a free public database intended to serve as a resource for research on the immune response to SARS-CoV-2. Samples came from the ongoing ImmuneRACE study (first 160 participants) plus 1,254 subjects from 6 global collaborators. Nearly every sample came with metadata listing a de-identified subject ID, COVID-19 status, age in years and sex. HLA class I and class II types, where available, came from metadata supplied by the sample provider rather than from assay-based typing. Overall study outcomes, separate from this receptor: Clinical and demographic metadata were provided uncurated, with the amount varying by source and participant.

Comment on this clone: Its recognized antigen is unknown. There are no base qualities to consult, and no much larger clone falls within one base.

TCRbeta CDR3 regions were amplified from genomic DNA using the immunoSEQ Assay, a bias-controlled multiplex PCR. The paper's data handling went like this. The number of nucleated cells in each sample was estimated from the amplification of reference gene primers within the assay. Sequence reads were collapsed and filtered to measure the absolute abundance of every unique TCRbeta CDR3 rearrangement. For each sample, productive Simpson clonality was calculated as the square root of Simpson's diversity index across productive rearrangements. Entries here come from immuneACCESS through TCRdb and include only in-frame sequences with V and J called. Some clones fail to appear in such tables; in the studies checked, an unresolved V gene covers under half of the shortfall, and the cause of the remainder is unknown. V, J and clone size reflect that table, while D and trimming were determined from the DNA. Across this sample there are under 300,000 clones, with approximately 84% seen only once. Approximately 16% of the sample rests with the top ten.

In the prospective study, participants were about 18 to 100 years old, resided in under 30 geographic areas of the United States, and were enrolled through a virtual design. In the prospective study, participants were assigned to cohorts based on the clinical history participants reported in a screening survey and a study questionnaire. Recovered participants in ImmuneRACE Cohort 3 were defined as having two consecutive negative NP/OP PCR tests, clearance from a healthcare professional, or resolution of symptoms. In the prospective study, whole blood, serum and a nasopharyngeal or oropharyngeal swab were collected from each participant by mobile phlebotomists. Over an approximately two-month period, participants in the prospective study had the option of providing additional blood draws and questionnaires. Before DNA extraction, prospective study blood samples were shipped either frozen or at room temperature.

Trimming leaves V shorter by 0 bases and J shorter by 5 bases, with the junction holding 6 bases beyond the gene matches. The germline V gene supplies CDR1 MDHEN and CDR2 SYDVKM. There are 15 amino acids in the CDR3, from cysteine to phenylalanine inclusive. The kept DNA is CDR3 alone, 45 bases in frame from the first base. The sample taken for sequencing was PBMCs or T cells enriched from blood (not recorded which). The clonotype originates from a man aged 40-49 years who had recovered from COVID-19. The chain joins TRBV28 to TRBJ2-5; 7 bases in between match TRBD2. CDR3 loop: CASSLWPGREETQYF. Read as DNA, the sequence is TGTGCCAGCAGTTTATGGCCAGGGAGGGAGGAGACCCAGTACTTC.